This T cell receptor beta chain was sequenced during a study of control samples from healthy donors and cancer patients. CDR1 is LNHDA, CDR2 SQIVND, per germline (reference sequence). CDR3 size: 16 residues. With regard to this clone: The junction departs from germline at one end; a sequencing error may be responsible. Other nucleotide sequences from this sample produce the same CDR3.

The assay was immunoSEQ multiplex PCR, and TCRdb's table has in-frame clones only and misses some. The sample has more than 65,000 clones; approximately 84% are singletons. The chain links TRBV19 to TRBJ2-2; possibly TRBD1 or TRBD2 for D (5 bases each). The sequence derives from a man aged 45-65 years in good health. Material for sequencing was blood. The CDR3 protein is CASTLGPSINTGELFF. The CDR3 DNA reads as TGCGCCAGTACCCTGGGACCCTCAATCAATACCGGGGAGCTGTTTTTT.